Listed here are 15 T cell receptor beta chains from one sample, sequenced in a study of radiotherapy plus CTLA-4 blockade in lung cancer. The repertoire was sequenced with immunoSEQ multiplex PCR; TCRdb's copy has only in-frame clones and lacks some. The sample lists around 45,000 clones, 76% occurring once. Sequences were derived from peripheral blood, sampled from a patient treated with radiotherapy plus ipilimumab. These receptors all stem from a human donor with non-small cell lung cancer who had stable disease on radiotherapy plus ipilimumab.

The J gene is TRBJ2-2, the V gene TRBV5-1, with no clear D. This CDR3 has 16 residues. CDR1 and CDR2 (germline): SGHRS, YFSETQ. V gave up 3 bases and J gave up 0 bases, with 12 bases separating them. For the CDR3, the DNA is TGCGCCAGCAGCTGGAGCGCAGTAGCGAACACCGGGGAGCTGTTTTTT. Its translation: CASSWSAVANTGELFF.

The count of this clone is one. The V gene is TRBV5-1, the J gene TRBJ1-6; D gene unclear. The CDR3 runs to 15 residues. V dropped 4 bases and J dropped 7 bases, with 15 bases sitting between them. Per the germline V gene, CDR1 is SGHRS and CDR2 is YFSETQ. The CDR3 here is CASSQDGRWNSPLHF. The CDR3 DNA reads TGCGCCAGCAGCCAGGACGGAAGGTGGAATTCACCCCTCCACTTT.

This clone was recorded once. The rearrangement links TRBV9 to TRBJ1-1; no definite D call. The CDR3 is made up of 16 amino acids. Trimming shortened V by 0 bases and J by 7 bases, and 19 bases separated the two germline ends. Germline loops: CDR1 SGDLS, CDR2 YYNGEE. CDR3 bases: TGTGCCAGCAGCGTAGCTCTTGGCGGGAAACAGCTTGAAGCTTTCTTT. Translated: CASSVALGGKQLEAFF.

This clone was seen a handful of times. CDR3 DNA sequence: TGCGCCAGCAGCCTGGGGGGGACAGGGTTCACTGAAGCTTTCTTT. This gives the protein CASSLGGTGFTEAFF. V usage is TRBV5-1 and J usage is TRBJ1-1; TRBD1 matches 9 bases. V shed 4 bases, J shed 4 bases, and the junction held 8 bases outside the gene matches. This CDR3 contains 15 residues. The germline V gene encodes CDR1 SGHRS and CDR2 YFSETQ.

V gene TRBV7-9 combines with J gene TRBJ1-2; 7 bases fit TRBD1. CDR3 size: 14 residues. Unmatched junction bases numbered 10, after V lost 5 bases and J lost 7 bases. Germline loops: CDR1 SEHNR, CDR2 FQNEAQ (reference sequence). The CDR3 region is CASSAHRGSGGYTF. The CDR3 DNA sequence: TGTGCCAGCAGCGCCCACAGGGGTAGCGGTGGCTACACCTTC.

V usage is TRBV5-1 and J usage is TRBJ1-2; the D is unclear. Trimming stripped 4 bases from V and 2 bases from J, with 12 bases between. CDR1 is SGHRS, CDR2 YFSETQ, per germline. This CDR3 has 14 amino acids. The CDR3 protein is CASSLVRGNYGYTF. Here the CDR3 DNA reads TGCGCCAGCAGCCTCGTGCGGGGAAACTATGGCTACACCTTC.

This clone is labeled as large. The chain combines TRBV6-6 with TRBJ1-4; D is perhaps TRBD1 (6 bases). With 5 bases removed from V and 5 bases from J, the gap between germline ends came to 9 bases. CDR3 length equals 13 residues. From germline, CDR1 is MNHNY and CDR2 SVGAGI (reference sequence). CDR3 coding DNA: TGTGCCAGCAGTCCGGACAGCAATGAAAAACTGTTTTTT. Translated, it gives CASSPDSNEKLFF.

V and J are TRBV20-1 and TRBJ1-4; D uncertain. CDR1 DFQATT and CDR2 SNEGSKA come from the germline V gene (reference sequence). V gave up 5 bases and J gave up 8 bases, with 9 bases separating them. This CDR3 spans 11 amino acids. DNA of the CDR3: TGCAGTGCTCCTAAACGGGAAAAACTGTTTTTT. This translates into CSAPKREKLFF.

This clone was detected once. V is TRBV2 and J is TRBJ1-5; no reliable D call. The CDR3 contains 15 residues. V lost 1 base to trimming and J lost 5 bases, with 12 bases between them. Germline V gene sequence: CDR1 SNHLY, CDR2 FYNNEI. The CDR3 coding sequence is TGTGCCAGCAGTGAAGACGTTCAGAACTATCAGCCCCAGCATTTT. This encodes CASSEDVQNYQPQHF.

Comments on this clone: Additional DNA sequences in this sample encode the identical CDR3. The genes are TRBV5-4 and TRBJ2-2, with 8 bases matching TRBD2. The V and J ends lost 1 base and 5 bases, in that order; junction bases with no gene match: 4. CDR1 and CDR2 from the germline V gene are SGHNT and YYREEE (reference sequence). The length of the CDR3 is 15 residues. DNA of the CDR3: TGTGCCAGCAGCTTGAGTCGGGGGGGGACCGGGGAGCTGTTTTTT. This translates into CASSLSRGGTGELFF.

V gene TRBV6-1 combines with J gene TRBJ2-7, with D perhaps matching TRBD1 (6 bases). CDR3 length: 13 residues. In germline, CDR1 is MNHNS, CDR2 SASEGT. V shed 6 bases and J shed 3 bases, with 12 bases lying between them. The CDR3 region is CASRDGQNYEQYF. CDR3 sequence (DNA): TGTGCCAGCAGGGACGGACAGAACTACGAGCAGTACTTC.

This clone was counted a few times. CDR3 sequence: CASRNRDQHTGELFF. The DNA of the CDR3 is TGTGCCAGTAGGAACCGGGACCAGCACACCGGGGAGCTGTTTTTT. The chain uses TRBV19 and TRBJ2-2; D assignment may be TRBD1 or TRBD2 (5 bases each). Germline-derived CDR1 and CDR2 are LNHDA and SQIVND (reference sequence). Trimming pared 6 bases from V and 3 bases from J, leaving 14 bases between. This CDR3 is built from 15 residues.

The V and J genes are TRBV6-5 and TRBJ2-4; 7 bases are a match to TRBD1. The CDR3 contains 15 residues. Looked up from germline, CDR1 is MNHEY and CDR2 is SVGAGI. V shed 5 bases and J 3 bases; nucleotides not matched to a gene: 7. CDR3: CASSQQGTGKNIQYF. The CDR3 coding sequence is TGTGCCAGCAGTCAACAGGGGACGGGCAAAAACATTCAGTACTTC.

This chain's CDR3 is CASSGTGGTYGYTF. Here the CDR3 DNA reads TGCGCCAGCAGCGGGACAGGGGGCACGTATGGCTACACCTTC. The chain joins TRBV5-1 to TRBJ1-2, with 12 positions matching TRBD1. J lost 5 bases, V lost 4 bases, and 3 bases had no gene match. This CDR3 contains 14 residues. The germline V gene encodes CDR1 SGHRS and CDR2 YFSETQ.

This clone was counted between two and nine times. V usage is TRBV10-2 and J usage is TRBJ2-1, with D unresolved. The V gene lost 2 bases and the J gene lost 4 bases, with 6 bases spanning the gap. Germline V gene data show CDR1 as WSHSY and CDR2 as SAAADI. The CDR3 has 13 amino acids. The DNA of the CDR3 is TGCGCCAGCAGTGAGGAGCTGTACAATGAGCAGTTCTTC. Residues: CASSEELYNEQFF.